This is a list of T cell receptor beta chains from one sample in a study of cytomegalovirus exposure and HLA in healthy donors. Libraries were prepared by immunoSEQ multiplex PCR; TCRdb keeps only in-frame clonotypes and omits some of them. This sample has under 150,000 clones, with about 66% found just once. The source material was PBMCs. These receptors were collected from a man between 25 and 39 years old in good health and CMV-seropositive. CDR3s include the opening cysteine and the closing phenylalanine or tryptophan. D genes are given only for firm matches. Expanded clones get a size class; other rows say once, few or many, or leave the size out.

>TRBV5-6|few|NA|TRBJ1-2
TGTGCCAGCAGCTTCAGAGGGGACAATGGCTACACCTTC
CASSFRGDNGYTF
>TRBV27|NA|TRBD2|TRBJ2-7
TGTGCCAGCAGCGGACCGGGAGGGCTTGACGAGCAGTACTTC
CASSGPGGLDEQYF
>TRBV7-9|few|NA|TRBJ1-2
TGTTCCAGCAGCTTAGAGCCATATGGCTACACCTTC
CSSSLEPYGYTF
>TRBV4-1|NA|NA|TRBJ1-5
TGCGCCAGCAGCCAAGACCAGGGTCAGCCCCAGCATTTT
CASSQDQGQPQHF
>TRBV28|once|TRBD1|TRBJ2-7
TGTGCCAGCAGTCCCATACAGGGGAGTGGGTACGAGCAGTACTTC
CASSPIQGSGYEQYF
>TRBV5-1|NA|NA|TRBJ2-7
TGCGCCAGCAGCTTAAGTTTAACAGGGTCATACGAGCAGTACTTC
CASSLSLTGSYEQYF
>TRBV7-9|few|NA|TRBJ2-3
TGTGCCAGCAGCTTTTCAGGCGATACGCAGTATTTT
CASSFSGDTQYF
>TRBV18|NA|NA|TRBJ1-1
TGTGCCAGCTCACCTTCTCAGGGGATCACCGCTGAAGCTTTCTTT
CASSPSQGITAEAFF
>TRBV4-3|NA|NA|TRBJ2-3
TGCGCCAGCAGCCAAGATCCACATAAGATTAGCACAGATACGCAGTATTTT
CASSQDPHKISTDTQYF
>TRBV27|NA|TRBD2|TRBJ2-7
TGTGCCAGCAGAATTGGACTAGCGGGAGTAGGCGAGCAGTACTTC
CASRIGLAGVGEQYF
>TRBV28|few|TRBD2|TRBJ2-5
TGTGCCAGCAGTTCCCTAGCGGGAGGGCAAGAGACCCAGTACTTC
CASSSLAGGQETQYF
>TRBV7-3|NA|NA|TRBJ2-3
TGTGCCAGCAGCTTAAGACCTAGCAGAGATACGCAGTATTTT
CASSLRPSRDTQYF
>TRBV5-1|NA|TRBD1|TRBJ2-6
TGCGCCAGCAGCTATTCGACAGGGCTCGCCAACGTCCTGACTTTC
CASSYSTGLANVLTF
>TRBV11-2|NA|NA|TRBJ2-2
TGTGCCAGCAGCTTTTCAGGACAGACCGGGGAGCTGTTTTTT
CASSFSGQTGELFF
>TRBV7-9|few|NA|TRBJ2-5
TGTGCCAGCAGCTTAAACAGGGTGGAGACCCAGTACTTC
CASSLNRVETQYF
>TRBV7-3|once|NA|TRBJ2-5
TGTGCCAGCAGCCTCATAGGAGGAGAGACCCAGTACTTC
CASSLIGGETQYF
>TRBV30|few|NA|TRBJ2-7
TGTGCCTGGAGTGTTGAAACAGGCCTCTACGAGCAGTACTTC
CAWSVETGLYEQYF
>TRBV6-5|NA|TRBD1|TRBJ2-7
TGTGCCAGCAGTTCCGCCGGACAGGGGCTCTACGAGCAGTACTTC
CASSSAGQGLYEQYF
>TRBV4-3|NA|NA|TRBJ2-1
TGCGCCAGCAGCCCGGAAGTCGCGTTCGGGAGTCTTTACAATGAGCAGTTCTTC
CASSPEVAFGSLYNEQFF
>TRBV6-5|NA|TRBD1|TRBJ1-4
TGTGCCAGCGGGCCAGGACAGGGTAGGACTGAAAAACTGTTTTTT
CASGPGQGRTEKLFF
>TRBV19|NA|TRBD2|TRBJ2-5
TGTGCCAGTAGTATGTGGGGGAGGGGTAGAGAGACCCAGTACTTC
CASSMWGRGRETQYF
>TRBV29-1|NA|NA|TRBJ1-2
TGCAGCGTACGATACAGGGATGGCTACACCTTC
CSVRYRDGYTF
>TRBV12-5|NA|NA|TRBJ2-5
TGTGCTAGTGGTTTGGGTTCAGGGTGGGAGACCCAGTACTTC
CASGLGSGWETQYF